The rows below give T cell receptor beta chains drawn from one sample of a study of read filtering for tumor transcriptome and immune sequencing. TCRdb re-analysed the reads in MiXCR, keeping a single row per CDR3 protein. The sample consists of about 46,000 distinct CDR3 sequences, roughly 20% of them appearing once. Sequencing was done on a sample of a population of CD138-negative cells sorted from bone marrow. The receptors derive from a donor at least 40 years old with multiple myeloma. Each CDR3 is given with its conserved first and last residue. D genes are given only for firm matches. The size entry is marked missing in some rows and otherwise reads once, few, many or a size class.

TRBD2	many	TRBV20-1	TRBJ2-3	CSAAGLAGREDTQYF	TGCAGTGCTGCCGGACTAGCGGGGCGGGAAGATACGCAGTATTTT
-	-	TRBV27	TRBJ1-5	CAGSLGGRTPQPQHF	TGTGCCGGCAGTTTAGGCGGACGGACCCCTCAGCCCCAGCATTTT
-	many	TRBV6-5	TRBJ2-5	CASSYVGGQETQYF	TGTGCCAGCAGTTACGTTGGGGGCCAAGAGACCCAGTACTTC
-	many	TRBV24-1	TRBJ2-3	CATGPGPLNTDTQYF	TGTGCCACCGGACCGGGACCCTTAAACACAGATACGCAGTATTTT
-	many	TRBV2	TRBJ1-5	CASSRQGSGAQHF	TGTGCCAGCAGCCGACAAGGGAGCGGGGCCCAGCATTTT
-	many	TRBV6-1	TRBJ2-1	CASSEQGSYNEQFF	TGTGCCAGCAGTGAACAGGGCTCCTACAATGAGCAGTTCTTC
TRBD1	many	TRBV14	TRBJ2-5	CASSRTGQGRETQYF	TGTGCCAGCAGCCGAACGGGACAGGGGAGAGAGACCCAGTACTTC
-	-	TRBV3-1	TRBJ2-7	CASSRSAYEQYF	TGTGCCAGCAGCCGGAGCGCCTACGAGCAGTACTTC
TRBD2	many	TRBV6-1	TRBJ2-1	CASSEIVGRLAGSYEQFF	TGTGCCAGCAGTGAAATTGTTGGGAGACTAGCGGGTTCTTATGAGCAGTTCTTC
TRBD1	-	TRBV28	TRBJ2-7	CASSLGQAPLNEQYF	TGTGCCAGCAGTTTAGGACAGGCCCCGCTCAACGAGCAGTACTTC
-	many	TRBV5-1	TRBJ2-7	CASSLAGVDYEQYF	TGCGCCAGCAGCTTGGCGGGAGTTGACTACGAGCAGTACTTC
-	many	TRBV7-6	TRBJ1-4	CASSDRAGATNEKLFF	TGTGCCAGCAGCGATAGGGCGGGAGCAACTAATGAAAAACTGTTTTTT
-	many	TRBV5-1	TRBJ1-2	CASSLDPQGRDQGYTF	TGCGCCAGCAGCTTGGACCCCCAGGGAAGGGATCAAGGCTACACCTTC
-	-	TRBV19	TRBJ2-1	CASSNLMDSEQFF	TGTGCCAGCAGCAATCTGATGGACAGTGAGCAGTTCTTC
-	many	TRBV6-2/TRBV6-3	TRBJ1-1	CASSPWQGNTEAFF	TGTGCCAGCAGCCCGTGGCAGGGAAACACTGAAGCTTTCTTT
-	many	TRBV29-1	TRBJ2-2	CSVEDSCQNTGELFF	TGCAGCGTTGAAGATTCATGCCAGAACACCGGGGAGCTGTTTTTT
TRBD1	many	TRBV5-1	TRBJ2-1	CASSPGQGINEQFF	TGCGCCAGCAGCCCGGGACAGGGTATTAATGAGCAGTTCTTC
-	-	TRBV6-1	TRBJ2-5	CASSKLAERETQYF	TGTGCCAGCAGTAAACTAGCAGAGCGAGAGACCCAGTACTTC
-	many	TRBV9	TRBJ2-3	CASSVEKSGGDTQYF	TGTGCCAGCAGCGTAGAAAAGAGTGGAGGAGATACGCAGTATTTT
-	-	TRBV5-1	TRBJ2-5	CASSLEAATQETQYF	TGCGCCAGCAGCTTGGAAGCAGCCACCCAAGAGACCCAGTACTTC
-	many	TRBV20-1	TRBJ2-3	CSARPPSASTDTQYF	TGCAGTGCTAGACCCCCGTCGGCTAGCACAGATACGCAGTATTTT
-	many	TRBV20-1	TRBJ2-7	CSARSVEGRDSYEQYF	TGCAGTGCTAGAAGCGTCGAGGGGCGGGACTCCTACGAGCAGTACTTC
TRBD1	many	TRBV29-1	TRBJ2-5	CSVAGGAWETQYF	TGCAGCGTTGCAGGGGGCGCGTGGGAGACCCAGTACTTC
-	-	TRBV4-1	TRBJ1-5	CASSQDWTVNQPQHF	TGCGCCAGCAGCCAAGATTGGACAGTCAATCAGCCCCAGCATTTT
TRBD2	many	TRBV7-9	TRBJ2-1	CASSPRGRGSYNEQFF	TGTGCCAGCAGCCCGCGGGGGAGGGGCTCCTACAATGAGCAGTTCTTC
TRBD1	many	TRBV27	TRBJ1-4	CASPGGAGTNEKLFF	TGTGCCAGCCCAGGGGGAGCGGGCACTAATGAAAAACTGTTTTTT
-	-	TRBV4-2	TRBJ1-3	CASKRDLDFSGNTIYF	TGTGCCAGTAAAAGGGACCTCGACTTCTCTGGAAACACCATATATTTT
-	many	TRBV20-1	TRBJ1-1	CSARPFGGQNTEAFF	TGCAGTGCTAGACCCTTCGGAGGCCAGAACACTGAAGCTTTCTTT
-	many	TRBV2	TRBJ2-4	CASSEFQGLAKNIQYF	TGTGCCAGCAGTGAATTCCAGGGCCTAGCCAAAAACATTCAGTACTTC
-	many	TRBV27	TRBJ2-3	CASSLGAGTPTDTQYF	TGTGCCAGCAGTTTAGGCGCCGGGACACCCACAGATACGCAGTATTTT
TRBD2	many	TRBV28	TRBJ2-7	CASRGLAAYEQYF	TGTGCCAGCAGGGGACTAGCGGCCTACGAGCAGTACTTC
-	many	TRBV24-1	TRBJ2-1	CATSDQRTRPYEQFF	TGTGCCACCAGTGATCAACGGACACGTCCTTATGAGCAGTTCTTC
-	many	TRBV7-2	TRBJ1-1	CASSLGGDTEAFF	TGTGCCAGCAGCTTAGGCGGGGACACTGAAGCTTTCTTT
-	medium-sized	TRBV19	TRBJ1-4	CASRLWATNEKLFF	TGTGCCAGCCGCCTCTGGGCAACTAATGAAAAACTGTTTTTT
TRBD2	many	TRBV9	TRBJ2-2	CASSVGGSNTGELFF	TGTGCCAGCAGCGTGGGAGGGTCCAACACCGGGGAGCTGTTTTTT
TRBD2	few	TRBV2	TRBJ2-3	CASSGTSTSDTQYF	TGTGCCAGCAGCGGGACTAGCACGTCGGATACGCAGTATTTT
-	many	TRBV7-2	TRBJ2-7	CASSLGQGATYEQYF	TGTGCCAGCAGCTTAGGGCAGGGCGCCACCTACGAGCAGTACTTC
TRBD2	many	TRBV2	TRBJ2-1	CASRTLAGGSDEQFF	TGTGCCAGCAGGACCCTAGCGGGAGGATCTGATGAGCAGTTCTTC